The clone carrying this TCR beta chain was picked up a small number of times. The sample belongs to a study of response to subunit inactivated influenza vaccine. This CDR3 contains 13 residues. The V and J ends lost 3 bases and 3 bases respectively, with 10 bases between them. CDR1 is SGHRS and CDR2 is YFSETQ in the germline V gene. Each CDR3 protein is one row after TCRdb ran MiXCR on the RT-PCR reads. The table has about 570,000 distinct CDR3 sequences, around 10% seen once. These records were also assigned to another study, of T cells expressing NK-cell markers. This second report adds: Libraries used 5'RACE template switching adding universal primer site and UMIs. Sequencing covered eight donors, seven HCMV-seropositive and one seronegative.

The specimen was PBMCs from blood, collected on the day of vaccination. This chain connects TRBV5-1 to TRBJ2-7, with D possibly being TRBD1 (6 bases). The sequence was obtained from a man aged 50-59 years who received an inactivated influenza vaccine. The CDR3 nucleotides are TGCGCCAGCAGCTCAGGGGACGGCTACGAGCAGTACTTC. Its translation is CASSSGDGYEQYF.